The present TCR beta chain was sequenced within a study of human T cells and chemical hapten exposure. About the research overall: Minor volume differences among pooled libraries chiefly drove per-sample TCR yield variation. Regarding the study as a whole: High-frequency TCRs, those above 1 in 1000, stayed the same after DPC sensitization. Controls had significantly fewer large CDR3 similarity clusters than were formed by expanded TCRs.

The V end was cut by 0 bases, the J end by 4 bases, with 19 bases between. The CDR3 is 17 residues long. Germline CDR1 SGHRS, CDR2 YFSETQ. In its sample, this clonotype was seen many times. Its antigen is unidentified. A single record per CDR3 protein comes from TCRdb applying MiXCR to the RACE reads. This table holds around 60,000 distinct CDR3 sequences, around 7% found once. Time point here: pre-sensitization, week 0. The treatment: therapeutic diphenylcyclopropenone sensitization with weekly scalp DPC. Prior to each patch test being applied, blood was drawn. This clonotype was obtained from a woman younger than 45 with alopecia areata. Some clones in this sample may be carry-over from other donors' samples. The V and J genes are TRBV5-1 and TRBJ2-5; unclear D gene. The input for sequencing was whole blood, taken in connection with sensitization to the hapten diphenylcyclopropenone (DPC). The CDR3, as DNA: TGCGCCAGCAGCTTGGGTGCCGATGGGATGGGATTAGAGACCCAGTACTTC. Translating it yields CASSLGADGMGLETQYF.